This entry lists 3 T cell receptor beta chains sequenced from one sample in a study of neurological immune-mediated disorders. TCRdb reprocessed the 5' RACE reads via MiXCR and lists one record per CDR3 protein. The sample has 60,000 to 80,000 distinct CDR3 sequences, around 5.2% seen once; the top ten hold roughly 3.4%. Sequencing input: PBMCs. Receptor source: a woman aged 45-59 years with multiple sclerosis.

On this clonotype: Germline is not matched at one junction end, which may reflect a read error. The chain uses TRBV5-1 and TRBJ1-6; D gene ambiguous. Germline lookup yields CDR1 SGHRS and CDR2 YFSETQ. The CDR3 runs to 13 residues. The CDR3 DNA is TGCGCCAGCAGCTTGGCCGGGAATTCACCCCTCAACTTT. Residues: CASSLAGNSPLNF.

This clonotype was recorded at least ten times. The gene calls are TRBV20-1 and TRBJ1-2, with a weak D call TRBD1 (5 bases). Germline loops: CDR1 DFQATT, CDR2 SNEGSKA (reference sequence). CDR3 length: 16 amino acids. Trimming took 0 bases from V and 4 from J, leaving 18 bases between them. CDR3 coding DNA: TGCAGTGCTAGAGACAGATGGCGGGACGTCGGCTATGGCTACACCTTC. This sequence encodes CSARDRWRDVGYGYTF.

The sample holds many counts of this clonotype. This rearrangement joins TRBV5-1 to TRBJ2-3; 9 nucleotides align to TRBD1. J gave up 0 bases and V 3 bases, and 5 bases lay outside the gene matches. Germline assignment: CDR1 SGHRS and CDR2 YFSETQ. CDR3 size: 16 residues. CDR3 sequence (DNA): TGCGCCAGCAGCTCCCGGGGACAGGGAAGCACAGATACGCAGTATTTT. Its protein is CASSSRGQGSTDTQYF.